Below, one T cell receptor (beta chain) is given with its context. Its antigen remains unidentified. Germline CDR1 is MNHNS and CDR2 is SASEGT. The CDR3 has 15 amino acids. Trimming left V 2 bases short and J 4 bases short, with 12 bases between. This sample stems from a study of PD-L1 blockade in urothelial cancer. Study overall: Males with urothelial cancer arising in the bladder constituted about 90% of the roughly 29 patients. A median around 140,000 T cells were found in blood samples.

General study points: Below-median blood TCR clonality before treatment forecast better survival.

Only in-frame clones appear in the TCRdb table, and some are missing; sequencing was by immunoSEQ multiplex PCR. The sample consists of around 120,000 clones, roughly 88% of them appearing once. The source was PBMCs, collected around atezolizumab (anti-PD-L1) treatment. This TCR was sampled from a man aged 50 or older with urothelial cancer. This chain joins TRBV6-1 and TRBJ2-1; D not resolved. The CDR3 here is CASSEILVVYNEQFF. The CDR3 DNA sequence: TGTGCCAGCAGTGAAATCTTAGTAGTGTACAATGAGCAGTTCTTC.